The 5 T cell receptor beta chains below come from one sample, sequenced in a study of T cells after yellow fever vaccination. TCRdb analysed the 5' RACE reads with MiXCR anew, one entry per CDR3 protein. This table holds hundreds of thousands of distinct CDR3 sequences, around 4% found once. The sequenced sample was PBMCs, obtained on the day of the yellow fever booster vaccination. These receptors all stem from a man aged 18 to 30 who received the YFV17D yellow fever vaccine.

This clonotype was observed at least ten times. The chain links TRBV9 to TRBJ1-2; no reliable D call. Germline-derived CDR1 and CDR2 are SGDLS and YYNGEE. Trimming shortened V by 4 bases and J by 3 bases, and 4 bases separated the two germline ends. This CDR3 has 11 amino acids. Written as DNA, the CDR3 is TGTGCCAGCAGCTATCACTATGGCTACACCTTC. Translating it yields CASSYHYGYTF.

Remarks on this clonotype: One end of the junction varies from germline; a read error may be responsible. The rearrangement links TRBV7-7 to TRBJ2-2; 9 positions agree with TRBD1. Germline V CDR1 and CDR2: SSHAT, FNYEAQ (reference sequence). This CDR3 region has 14 residues. In DNA form, the CDR3 reads TGTGCTAGCAGCTCCGGGACAGGGAACGGGGAGCTGTTTTTT. Translated, it gives CASSSGTGNGELFF.

The genes are TRBV20-1 and TRBJ1-4; 7 bases fit TRBD1. V was pared by 4 bases and J by 1 base, with 3 bases of the junction left unmatched. This CDR3 contains 14 residues. Germline V gene lookup returns CDR1 DFQATT and CDR2 SNEGSKA (reference sequence). This CDR3 reads CSAMAGGTNEKLFF. The DNA for the CDR3 is TGCAGTGCTATGGCAGGGGGAACTAATGAAAAACTGTTTTTT.

This clonotype was seen ten or more times. This chain links TRBV7-2 with TRBJ1-6; D not certain. Trimming left V 1 base short and J 8 bases short, with 6 bases between. The CDR3 loop spans 13 amino acids. CDR1 and CDR2 (germline): SGHTA, FQGNSA. CDR3 residues: CASSLDSDSPLHF. The CDR3 DNA reads as TGTGCCAGCAGCTTAGACAGCGATTCACCCCTCCACTTT. Full variable domain (missing parts from reference TRBV7-2 and TRBJ1-6): GAGVSQSPSNKVTEKGKDVELRCDPISGHTALYWYRQSLGQGLEFLIYFQGNSAPDKSGLPSDRFSAERTGGSVSTLTIQRTQQEDSAVYLCASSLDSDSPLHFGNGTRLTVT.

This clonotype showed up just a few times. The chain employs TRBV13 and TRBJ2-3; D ambiguous. Germline CDR1 PRHDT, CDR2 FYEKMQ (reference sequence). The length of the CDR3 is 15 residues. Trimming shortened V by 4 bases and J by 1 base, and 12 bases separated the two germline ends. Here the CDR3 DNA reads TGTGCCAGCAGCTACGCGACGGAGCGCACAGATACGCAGTATTTT. Residues: CASSYATERTDTQYF.